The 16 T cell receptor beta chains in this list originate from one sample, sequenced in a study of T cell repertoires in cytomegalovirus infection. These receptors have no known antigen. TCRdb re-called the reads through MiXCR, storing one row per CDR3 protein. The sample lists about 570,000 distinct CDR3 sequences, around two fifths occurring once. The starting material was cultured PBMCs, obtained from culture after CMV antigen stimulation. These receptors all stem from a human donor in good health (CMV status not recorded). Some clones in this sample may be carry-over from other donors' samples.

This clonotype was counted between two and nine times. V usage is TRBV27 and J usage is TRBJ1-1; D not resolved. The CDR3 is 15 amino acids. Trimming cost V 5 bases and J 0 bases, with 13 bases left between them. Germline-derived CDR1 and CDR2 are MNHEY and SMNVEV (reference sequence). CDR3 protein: CASSPHWVMNTEAFF. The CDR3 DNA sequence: TGTGCCAGCAGTCCCCATTGGGTTATGAACACTGAAGCTTTCTTT.

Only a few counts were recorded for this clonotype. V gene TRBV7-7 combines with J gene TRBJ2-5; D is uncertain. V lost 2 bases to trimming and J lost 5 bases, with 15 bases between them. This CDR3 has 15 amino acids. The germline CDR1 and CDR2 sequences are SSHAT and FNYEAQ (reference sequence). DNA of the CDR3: TGTGCCAGCAGCTTACTCGCCACCCCGTGGGAGACCCAGTACTTC. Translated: CASSLLATPWETQYF.

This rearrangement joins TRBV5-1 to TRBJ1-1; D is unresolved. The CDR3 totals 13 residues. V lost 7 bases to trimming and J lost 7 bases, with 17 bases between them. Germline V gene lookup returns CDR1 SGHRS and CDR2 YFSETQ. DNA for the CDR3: TGCGCCAGCGATCGCGGGGTAAGAGGTGAAGCTTTCTTT. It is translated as CASDRGVRGEAFF.

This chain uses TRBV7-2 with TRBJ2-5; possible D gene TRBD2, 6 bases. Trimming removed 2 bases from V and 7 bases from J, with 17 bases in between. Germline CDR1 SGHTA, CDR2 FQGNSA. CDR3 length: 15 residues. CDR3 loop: CASSLSVGGLGTQYF. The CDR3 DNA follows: TGTGCCAGCAGCTTATCGGTGGGAGGACTTGGGACCCAGTACTTC.

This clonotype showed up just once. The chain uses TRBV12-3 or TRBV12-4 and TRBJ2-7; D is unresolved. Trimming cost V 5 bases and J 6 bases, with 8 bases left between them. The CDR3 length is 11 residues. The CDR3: CASSPGIEQYF. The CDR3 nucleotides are TGTGCCAGCAGTCCCGGTATCGAGCAGTACTTC.

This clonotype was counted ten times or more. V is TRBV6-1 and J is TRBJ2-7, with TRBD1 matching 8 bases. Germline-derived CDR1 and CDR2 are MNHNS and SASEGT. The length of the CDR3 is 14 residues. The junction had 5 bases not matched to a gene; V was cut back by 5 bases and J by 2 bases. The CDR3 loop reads CASSSRQGTYEQYF. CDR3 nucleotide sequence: TGTGCCAGCAGTTCCCGACAGGGGACCTACGAGCAGTACTTC.

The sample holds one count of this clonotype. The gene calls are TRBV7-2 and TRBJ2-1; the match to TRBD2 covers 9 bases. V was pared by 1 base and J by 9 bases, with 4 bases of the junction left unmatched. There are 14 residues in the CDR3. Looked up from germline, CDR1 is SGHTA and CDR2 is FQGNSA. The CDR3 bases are TGTGCCAGCAGCTTAGGCGGGAGGGCCTCTGAGCAGTTCTTC. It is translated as CASSLGGRASEQFF. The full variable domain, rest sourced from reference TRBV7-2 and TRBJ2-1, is GAGVSQSPSNKVTEKGKDVELRCDPISGHTALYWYRQSLGQGLEFLIYFQGNSAPDKSGLPSDRFSAERTGGSVSTLTIQRTQQEDSAVYLCASSLGGRASEQFFGPGTRLTVL.

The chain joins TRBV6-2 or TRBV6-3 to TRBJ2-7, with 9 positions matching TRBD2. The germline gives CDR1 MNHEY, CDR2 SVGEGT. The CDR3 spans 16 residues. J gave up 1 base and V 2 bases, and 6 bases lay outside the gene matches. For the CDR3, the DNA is TGTGCCAGCAGTTACCCCCTAGCGGGAATGTCCTACGAGCAGTACTTC. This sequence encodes CASSYPLAGMSYEQYF.

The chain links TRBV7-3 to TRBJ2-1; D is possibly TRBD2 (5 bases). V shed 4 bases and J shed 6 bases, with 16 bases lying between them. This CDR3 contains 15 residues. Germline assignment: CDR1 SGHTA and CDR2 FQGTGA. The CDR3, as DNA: TGTGCCAGCAGCTGGAACCCATTCGAGGGCAATGAGCAGTTCTTC. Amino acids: CASSWNPFEGNEQFF.

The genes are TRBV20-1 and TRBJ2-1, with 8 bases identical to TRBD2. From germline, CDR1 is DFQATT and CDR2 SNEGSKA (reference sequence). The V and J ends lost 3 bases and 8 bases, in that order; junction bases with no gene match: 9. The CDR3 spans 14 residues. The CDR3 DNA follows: TGCAGTGCTAGCCCCAGCGGGGGTTACGATGAGCAGTTCTTC. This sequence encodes CSASPSGGYDEQFF.

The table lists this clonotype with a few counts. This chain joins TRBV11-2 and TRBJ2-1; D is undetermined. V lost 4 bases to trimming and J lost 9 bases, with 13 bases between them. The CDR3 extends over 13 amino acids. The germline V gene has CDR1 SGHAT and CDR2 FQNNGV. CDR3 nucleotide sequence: TGTGCCAGCAGCTCCGTTAGGTTGGGTGAGCAGTTCTTC. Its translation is CASSSVRLGEQFF. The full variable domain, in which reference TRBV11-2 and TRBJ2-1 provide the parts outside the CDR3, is EAGVAQSPRYKIIEKRQSVAFWCNPISGHATLYWYQQILGQGPKLLIQFQNNGVVDDSQLPKDRFSAERLKGVDSTLKIQPAKLEDSAVYLCASSSVRLGEQFFGPGTRLTVL.

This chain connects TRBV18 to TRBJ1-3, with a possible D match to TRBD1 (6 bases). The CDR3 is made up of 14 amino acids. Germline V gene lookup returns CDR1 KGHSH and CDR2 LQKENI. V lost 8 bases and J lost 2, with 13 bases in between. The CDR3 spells CASTTGNPGNTIYF. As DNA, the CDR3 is TGTGCCAGCACCACAGGGAACCCTGGAAACACCATATATTTT.

The CDR3 sequence is CASSTGGELFF. The DNA for the CDR3 is TGTGCCAGCAGTACAGGCGGGGAGCTGTTTTTT. The rearrangement uses TRBV6-2 or TRBV6-3 and TRBJ2-2, with D perhaps matching TRBD1 (5 bases). Trimming stripped 5 bases from V and 7 bases from J, with 5 bases between. Germline V lookup: CDR1 MNHEY, CDR2 SVGEGT. The CDR3 has 11 residues.

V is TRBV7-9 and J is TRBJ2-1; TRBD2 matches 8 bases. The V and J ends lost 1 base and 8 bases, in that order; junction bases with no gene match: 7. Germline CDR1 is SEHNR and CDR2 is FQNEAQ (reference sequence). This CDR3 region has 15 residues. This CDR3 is CASSLDGTRIDEQFF. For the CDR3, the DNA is TGTGCCAGCAGCTTAGATGGGACTAGGATAGATGAGCAGTTCTTC. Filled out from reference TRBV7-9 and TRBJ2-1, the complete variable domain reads DTGVSQNPRHKITKRGQNVTFRCDPISEHNRLYWYRQTLGQGPEFLTYFQNEAQLEKSRLLSDRFSAERPKGSFSTLEIQRTEQGDSAMYLCASSLDGTRIDEQFFGPGTRLTVL.

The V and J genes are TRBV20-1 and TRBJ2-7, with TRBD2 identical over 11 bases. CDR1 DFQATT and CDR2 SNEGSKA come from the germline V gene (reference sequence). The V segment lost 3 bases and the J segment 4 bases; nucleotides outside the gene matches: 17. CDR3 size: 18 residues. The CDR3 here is CSASRREVASGGPYEQYF. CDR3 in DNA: TGCAGTGCTAGTCGTCGTGAGGTGGCTAGCGGGGGGCCGTACGAGCAGTACTTC.

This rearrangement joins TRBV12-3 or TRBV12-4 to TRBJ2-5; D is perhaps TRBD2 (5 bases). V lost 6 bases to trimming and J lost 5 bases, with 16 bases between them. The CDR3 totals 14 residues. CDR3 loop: CASRHGGWRETQYF. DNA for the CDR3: TGTGCCAGCAGACATGGCGGGTGGAGGGAGACCCAGTACTTC.